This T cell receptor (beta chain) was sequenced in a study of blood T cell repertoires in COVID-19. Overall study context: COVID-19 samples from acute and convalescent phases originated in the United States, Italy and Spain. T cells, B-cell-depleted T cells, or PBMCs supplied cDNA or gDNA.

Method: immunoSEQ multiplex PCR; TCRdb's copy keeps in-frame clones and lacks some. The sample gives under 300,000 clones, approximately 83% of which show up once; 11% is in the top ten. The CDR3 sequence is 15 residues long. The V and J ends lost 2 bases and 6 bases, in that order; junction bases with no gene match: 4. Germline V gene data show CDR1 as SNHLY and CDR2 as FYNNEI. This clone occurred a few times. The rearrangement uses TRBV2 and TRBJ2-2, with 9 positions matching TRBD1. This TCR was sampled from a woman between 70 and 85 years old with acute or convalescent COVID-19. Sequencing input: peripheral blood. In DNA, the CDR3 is TGTGCCAGCAGTGAAAGGACAGGGGCGGCCGGGGAGCTGTTTTTT. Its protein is CASSERTGAAGELFF.